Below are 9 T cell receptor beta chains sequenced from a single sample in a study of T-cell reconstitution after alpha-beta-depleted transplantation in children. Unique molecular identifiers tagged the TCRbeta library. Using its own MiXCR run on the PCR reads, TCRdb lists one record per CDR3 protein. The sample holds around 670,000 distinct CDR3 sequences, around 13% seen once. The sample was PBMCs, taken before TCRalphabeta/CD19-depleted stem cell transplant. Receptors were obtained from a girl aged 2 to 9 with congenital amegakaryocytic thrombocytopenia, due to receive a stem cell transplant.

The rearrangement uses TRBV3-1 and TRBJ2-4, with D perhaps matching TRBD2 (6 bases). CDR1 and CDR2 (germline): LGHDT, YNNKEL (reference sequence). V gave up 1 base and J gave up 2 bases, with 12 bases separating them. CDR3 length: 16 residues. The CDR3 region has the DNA TGTGCCAGCAGCCAAGGGGGGAGGTTGACCAAAAACATTCAGTACTTC. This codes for CASSQGGRLTKNIQYF.

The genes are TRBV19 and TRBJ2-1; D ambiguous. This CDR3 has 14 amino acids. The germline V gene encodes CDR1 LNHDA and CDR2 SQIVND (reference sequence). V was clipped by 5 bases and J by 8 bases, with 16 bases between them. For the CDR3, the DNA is TGTGCCAGTAGTCTCGAGGACGGTTATTATGAGCAGTTCTTC. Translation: CASSLEDGYYEQFF.

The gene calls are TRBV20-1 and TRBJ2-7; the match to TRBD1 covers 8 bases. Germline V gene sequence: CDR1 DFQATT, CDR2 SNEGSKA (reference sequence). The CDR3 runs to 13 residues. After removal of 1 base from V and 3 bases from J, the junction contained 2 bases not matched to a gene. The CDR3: CSARGQGYYEQYF. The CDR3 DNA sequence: TGCAGTGCTAGAGGACAGGGGTACTACGAGCAGTACTTC.

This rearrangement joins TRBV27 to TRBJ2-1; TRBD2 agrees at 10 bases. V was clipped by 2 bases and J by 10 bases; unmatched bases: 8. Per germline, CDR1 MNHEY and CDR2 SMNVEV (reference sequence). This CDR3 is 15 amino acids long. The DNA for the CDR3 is TGTGCCAGCAGTTTACCCGGACTAGCGGAAATAGAGCAGTTCTTC. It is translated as CASSLPGLAEIEQFF.

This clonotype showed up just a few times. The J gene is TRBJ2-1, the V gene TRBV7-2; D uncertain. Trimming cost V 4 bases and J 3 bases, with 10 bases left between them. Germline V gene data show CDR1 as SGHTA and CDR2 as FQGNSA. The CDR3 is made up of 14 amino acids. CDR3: CASSSRPYYNEQFF. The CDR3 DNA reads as TGTGCCAGCAGCTCCCGACCATACTACAATGAGCAGTTCTTC.

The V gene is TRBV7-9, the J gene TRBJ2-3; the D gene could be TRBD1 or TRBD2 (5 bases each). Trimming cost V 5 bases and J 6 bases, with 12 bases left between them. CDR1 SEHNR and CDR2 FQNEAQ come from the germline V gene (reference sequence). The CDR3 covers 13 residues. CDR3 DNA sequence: TGTGCCAGCAGCACACCCGGGGCGGATACGCAGTATTTT. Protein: CASSTPGADTQYF. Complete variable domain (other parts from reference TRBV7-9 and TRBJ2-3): DTGVSQNPRHKITKRGQNVTFRCDPISEHNRLYWYRQTLGQGPEFLTYFQNEAQLEKSRLLSDRFSAERPKGSFSTLEIQRTEQGDSAMYLCASSTPGADTQYFGPGTRLTVL.

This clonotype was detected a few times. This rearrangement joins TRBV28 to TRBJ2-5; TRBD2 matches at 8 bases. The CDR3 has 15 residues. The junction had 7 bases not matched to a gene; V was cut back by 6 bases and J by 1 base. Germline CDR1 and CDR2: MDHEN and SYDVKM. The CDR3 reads CASRSPGLVQETQYF. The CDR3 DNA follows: TGTGCCAGCAGGAGCCCGGGACTAGTCCAAGAGACCCAGTACTTC.

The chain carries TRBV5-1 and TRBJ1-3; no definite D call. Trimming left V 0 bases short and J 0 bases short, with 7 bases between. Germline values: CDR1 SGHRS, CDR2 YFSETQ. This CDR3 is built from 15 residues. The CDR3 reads CASSLEAPSGNTIYF. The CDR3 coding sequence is TGCGCCAGCAGCTTGGAAGCCCCCTCTGGAAACACCATATATTTT.

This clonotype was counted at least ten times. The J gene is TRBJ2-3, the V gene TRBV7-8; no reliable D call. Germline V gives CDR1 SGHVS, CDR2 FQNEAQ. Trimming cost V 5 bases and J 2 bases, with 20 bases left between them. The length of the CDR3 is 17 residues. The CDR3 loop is CASSLRAGKTLTDTQYF. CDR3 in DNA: TGTGCCAGCAGCCTTAGAGCTGGGAAGACCCTCACAGATACGCAGTATTTT. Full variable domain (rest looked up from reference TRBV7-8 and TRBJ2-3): GAGVSQSPRYKVAKRGQDVALRCDPISGHVSLFWYQQALGQGPEFLTYFQNEAQLDKSGLPSDRFFAERPEGSVSTLKIQRTQQEDSAVYLCASSLRAGKTLTDTQYFGPGTRLTVL.